This T cell receptor beta chain appears in the sequencing data of a study of CD4 T cells in relation to SARS-CoV-2 and coronaviruses. In regard to this clone: Its antigen remains unidentified.

J lost 9 bases, V lost 4 bases, and 5 bases had no gene match. The CDR3 length is 15 residues. The germline CDR1 and CDR2 sequences are LNHDA and SQIVND (reference sequence). CD4+ T cells from unexposed donors were obtained before the COVID-19 pandemic (2011-2018). After about ten days of culture, CD4+ T cells were isolated. Profiled with immunoSEQ multiplex PCR; TCRdb holds only in-frame clones, not every one. This repertoire shows about 15,000 clones, under 80% found once; its top ten account for less than 20%. The source is a human donor in good health. V and J are TRBV19 and TRBJ2-1; 14 bases are a match to TRBD2. The sample was CD4+ T cells from PBMCs, cultured in vitro. Here the CDR3 DNA reads TGTGCCAGTAGTAGGGGGACTAGCGGGAGTAGTGAGCAGTTCTTC. It encodes CASSRGTSGSSEQFF.